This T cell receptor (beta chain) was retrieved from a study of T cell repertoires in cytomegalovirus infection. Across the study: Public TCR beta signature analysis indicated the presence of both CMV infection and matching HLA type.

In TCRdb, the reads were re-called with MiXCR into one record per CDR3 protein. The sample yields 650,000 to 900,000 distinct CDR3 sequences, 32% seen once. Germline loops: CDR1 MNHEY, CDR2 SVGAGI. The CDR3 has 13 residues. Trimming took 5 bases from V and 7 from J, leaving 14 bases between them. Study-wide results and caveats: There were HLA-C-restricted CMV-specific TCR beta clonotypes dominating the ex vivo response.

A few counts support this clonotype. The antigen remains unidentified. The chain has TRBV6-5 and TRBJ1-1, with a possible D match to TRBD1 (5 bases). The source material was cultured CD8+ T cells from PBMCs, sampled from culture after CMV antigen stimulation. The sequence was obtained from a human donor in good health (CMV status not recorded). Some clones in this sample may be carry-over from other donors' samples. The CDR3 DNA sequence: TGTGCCAGCAGTCACGCACCACAGGTTGAAGCTTTCTTT. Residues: CASSHAPQVEAFF.